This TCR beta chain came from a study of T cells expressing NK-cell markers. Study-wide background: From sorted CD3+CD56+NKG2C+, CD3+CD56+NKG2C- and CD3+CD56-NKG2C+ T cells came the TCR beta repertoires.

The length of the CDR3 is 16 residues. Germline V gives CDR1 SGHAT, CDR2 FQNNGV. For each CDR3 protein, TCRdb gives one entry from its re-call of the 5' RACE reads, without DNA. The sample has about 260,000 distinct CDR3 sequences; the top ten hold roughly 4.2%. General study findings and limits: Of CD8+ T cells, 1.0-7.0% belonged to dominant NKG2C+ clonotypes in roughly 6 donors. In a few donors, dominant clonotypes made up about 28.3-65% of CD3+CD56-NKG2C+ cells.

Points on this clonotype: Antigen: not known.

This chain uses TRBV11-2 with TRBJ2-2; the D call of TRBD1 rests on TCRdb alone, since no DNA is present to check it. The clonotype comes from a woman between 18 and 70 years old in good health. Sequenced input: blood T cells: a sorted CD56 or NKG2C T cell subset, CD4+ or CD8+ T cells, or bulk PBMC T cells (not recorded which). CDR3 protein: CASSERTGGTVGELFF.